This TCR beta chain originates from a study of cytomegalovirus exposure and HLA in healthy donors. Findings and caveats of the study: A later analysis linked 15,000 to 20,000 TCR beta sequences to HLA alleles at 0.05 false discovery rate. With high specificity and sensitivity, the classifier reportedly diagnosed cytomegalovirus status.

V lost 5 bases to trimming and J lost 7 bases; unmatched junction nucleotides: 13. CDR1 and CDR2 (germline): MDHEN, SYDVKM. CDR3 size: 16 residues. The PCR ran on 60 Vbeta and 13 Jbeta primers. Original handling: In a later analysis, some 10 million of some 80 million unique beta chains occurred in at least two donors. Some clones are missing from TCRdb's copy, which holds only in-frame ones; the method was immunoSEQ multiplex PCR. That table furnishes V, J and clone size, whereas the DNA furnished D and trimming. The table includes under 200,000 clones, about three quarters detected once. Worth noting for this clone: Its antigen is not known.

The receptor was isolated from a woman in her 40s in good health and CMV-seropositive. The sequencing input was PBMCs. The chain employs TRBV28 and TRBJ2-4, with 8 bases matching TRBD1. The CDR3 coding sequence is TGTGCCAGCAGTACTGACGCGGACAGGGCGCGCAACATTCAGTACTTC. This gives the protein CASSTDADRARNIQYF.